This T cell receptor (beta chain) was documented in a study of untreated major depressive disorder. Depression in patients ranged from moderate to severe. Approximately 31 ml of peripheral blood was collected per donor. Magnetic negative selection enriched CD4+ T cells from thawed PBMCs. Libraries were prepared by immunoSEQ multiplex PCR; TCRdb keeps only in-frame clonotypes and omits some of them. The data hold 10,000 to 15,000 clones, with 80% to 95% observed a single time. Per the germline V gene, CDR1 is MRHNA and CDR2 is SNTAGT. CDR3 length: 15 amino acids. V lost 2 bases and J 3 bases, leaving 12 bases between the germline ends. Concerning this clone itself: Its specificity is not known.

Study conclusions and caveats: CD4+ T cells from depressed patients used TRBV05-01 (Vbeta 5.1) more often than controls.

The source is a man aged 25-45 years with major depressive disorder. Sequencing input: CD4+ T cells from PBMCs. V usage is TRBV6-4 and J usage is TRBJ2-3; D is possibly TRBD2 (6 bases). CDR3 nucleotide sequence: TGTGCCAGCAGTGACGGGACTGGCCAGACAGATACGCAGTATTTT. As protein: CASSDGTGQTDTQYF.